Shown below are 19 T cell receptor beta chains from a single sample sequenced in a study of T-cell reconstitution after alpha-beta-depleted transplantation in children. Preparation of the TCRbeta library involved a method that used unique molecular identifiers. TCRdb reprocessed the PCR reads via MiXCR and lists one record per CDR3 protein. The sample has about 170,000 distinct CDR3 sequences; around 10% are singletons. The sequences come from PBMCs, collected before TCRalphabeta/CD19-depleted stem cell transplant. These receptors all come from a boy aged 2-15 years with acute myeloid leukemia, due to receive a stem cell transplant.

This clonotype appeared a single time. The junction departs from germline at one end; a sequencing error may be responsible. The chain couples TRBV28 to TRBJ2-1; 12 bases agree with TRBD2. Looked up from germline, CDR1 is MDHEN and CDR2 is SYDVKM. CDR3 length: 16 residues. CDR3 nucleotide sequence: TGTGCCGGCAGTTCATCTTGGACTAGCGGGAAGGATGAGCAGTTCTTC. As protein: CAGSSSWTSGKDEQFF.

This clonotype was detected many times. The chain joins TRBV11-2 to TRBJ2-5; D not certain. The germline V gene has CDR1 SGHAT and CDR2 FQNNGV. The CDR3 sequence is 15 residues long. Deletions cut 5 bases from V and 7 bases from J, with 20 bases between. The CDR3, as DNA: TGTGCCAGCAGCCCCTTGGCAGGTCGCTCCGGGACCCAGTACTTC. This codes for CASSPLAGRSGTQYF.

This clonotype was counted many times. The CDR3 spells CASSLPSGVRPHEQFF. The CDR3 coding sequence is TGTGCCAGCAGCTTACCTTCGGGTGTCAGGCCTCATGAGCAGTTCTTC. The V and J genes are TRBV7-3 and TRBJ2-1; D remains ambiguous. V gave up 2 bases and J gave up 8 bases, with 19 bases separating them. CDR1 and CDR2 (germline): SGHTA, FQGTGA. This CDR3 spans 16 amino acids.

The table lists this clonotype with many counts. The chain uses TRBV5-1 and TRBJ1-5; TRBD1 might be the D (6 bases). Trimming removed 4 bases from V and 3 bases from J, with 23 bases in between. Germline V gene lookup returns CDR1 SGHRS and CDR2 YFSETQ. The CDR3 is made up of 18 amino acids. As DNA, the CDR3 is TGCGCCAGCAGCATCGCCGCCAACAGGGTTAGGGTCAATCAGCCCCAGCATTTT. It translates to CASSIAANRVRVNQPQHF.

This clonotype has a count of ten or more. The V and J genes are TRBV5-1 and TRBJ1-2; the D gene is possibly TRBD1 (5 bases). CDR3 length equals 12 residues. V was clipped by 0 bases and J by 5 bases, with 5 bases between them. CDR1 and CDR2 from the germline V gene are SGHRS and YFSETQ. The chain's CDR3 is CASSLGQYGYTF. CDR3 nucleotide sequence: TGCGCCAGCAGCTTGGGACAGTATGGCTACACCTTC.

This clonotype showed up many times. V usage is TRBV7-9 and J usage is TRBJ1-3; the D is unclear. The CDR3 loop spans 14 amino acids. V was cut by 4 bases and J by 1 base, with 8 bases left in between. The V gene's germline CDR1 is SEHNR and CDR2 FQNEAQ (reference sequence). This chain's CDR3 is CASSSDGSGNTIYF. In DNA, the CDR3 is TGTGCCAGCAGCTCTGATGGGTCTGGAAACACCATATATTTT.

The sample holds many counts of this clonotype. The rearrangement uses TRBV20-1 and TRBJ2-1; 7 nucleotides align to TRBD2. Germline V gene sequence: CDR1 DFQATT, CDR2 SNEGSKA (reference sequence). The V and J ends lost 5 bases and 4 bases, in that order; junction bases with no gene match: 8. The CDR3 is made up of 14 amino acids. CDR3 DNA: TGCAGTGCTTCTCCTAGCGGCCGTTACAATGAGCAGTTCTTC. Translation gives CSASPSGRYNEQFF.

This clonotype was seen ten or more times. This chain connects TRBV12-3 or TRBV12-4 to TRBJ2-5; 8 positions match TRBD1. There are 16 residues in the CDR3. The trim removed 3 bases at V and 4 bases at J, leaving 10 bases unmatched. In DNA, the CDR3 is TGTGCCAGCAGTTTTTACCCCCGACAGGGGAGAGAGACCCAGTACTTC. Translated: CASSFYPRQGRETQYF.

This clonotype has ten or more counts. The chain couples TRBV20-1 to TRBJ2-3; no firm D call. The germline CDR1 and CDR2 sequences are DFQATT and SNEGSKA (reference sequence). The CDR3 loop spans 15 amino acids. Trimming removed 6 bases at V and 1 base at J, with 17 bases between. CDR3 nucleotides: TGCAGTGCCCCCAGCGCCAGCGAGGGCACAGATACGCAGTATTTT. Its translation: CSAPSASEGTDTQYF.

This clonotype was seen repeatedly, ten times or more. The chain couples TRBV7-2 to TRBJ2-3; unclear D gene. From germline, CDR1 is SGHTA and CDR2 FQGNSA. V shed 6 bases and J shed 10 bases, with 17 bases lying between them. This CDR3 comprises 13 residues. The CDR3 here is CASRPGQLEAQYF. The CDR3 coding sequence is TGTGCCAGCAGACCAGGTCAGCTCGAAGCGCAGTATTTT.

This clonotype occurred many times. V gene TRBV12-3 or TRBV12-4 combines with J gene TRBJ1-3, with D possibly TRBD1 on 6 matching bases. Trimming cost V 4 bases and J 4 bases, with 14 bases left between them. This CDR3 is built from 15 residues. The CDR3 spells CASSSTVGAGNTIYF. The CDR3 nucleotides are TGTGCCAGCAGTTCGACCGTGGGGGCGGGAAACACCATATATTTT.

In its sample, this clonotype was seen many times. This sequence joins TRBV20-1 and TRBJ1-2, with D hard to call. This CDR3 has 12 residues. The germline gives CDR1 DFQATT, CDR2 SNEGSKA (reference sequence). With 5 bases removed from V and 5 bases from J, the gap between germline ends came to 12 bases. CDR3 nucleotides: TGCAGTGCTTGGATTATGCCATATGGCTACACCTTC. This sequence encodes CSAWIMPYGYTF.

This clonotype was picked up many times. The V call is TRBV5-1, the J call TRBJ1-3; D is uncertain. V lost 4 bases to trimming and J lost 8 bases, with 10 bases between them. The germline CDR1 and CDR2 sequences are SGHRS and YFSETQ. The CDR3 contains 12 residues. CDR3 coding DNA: TGCGCCAGCAGCCAAAATATGGACACCATATATTTT. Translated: CASSQNMDTIYF.

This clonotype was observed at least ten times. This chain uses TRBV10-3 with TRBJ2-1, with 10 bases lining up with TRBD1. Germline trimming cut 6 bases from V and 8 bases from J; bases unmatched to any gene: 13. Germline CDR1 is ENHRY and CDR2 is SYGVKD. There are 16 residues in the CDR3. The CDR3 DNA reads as TGTGCCATCAGCGGGGGGGGGACAGGGGTTTACGATGAGCAGTTCTTC. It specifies CAISGGGTGVYDEQFF.

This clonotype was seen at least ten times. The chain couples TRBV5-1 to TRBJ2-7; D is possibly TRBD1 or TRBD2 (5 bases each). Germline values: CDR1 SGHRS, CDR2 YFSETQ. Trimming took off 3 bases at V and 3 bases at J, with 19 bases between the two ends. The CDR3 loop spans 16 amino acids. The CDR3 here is CASSSDRKEGIYEQYF. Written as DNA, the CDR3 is TGCGCCAGCAGCTCGGACCGGAAAGAGGGGATCTACGAGCAGTACTTC.

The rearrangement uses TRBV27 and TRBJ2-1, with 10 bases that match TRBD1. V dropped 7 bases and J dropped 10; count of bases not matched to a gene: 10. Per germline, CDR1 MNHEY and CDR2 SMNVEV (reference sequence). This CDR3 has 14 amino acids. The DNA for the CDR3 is TGTGCCAGCACCTCCGGGACAGGGGTTAGGGAGCAGTTCTTC. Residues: CASTSGTGVREQFF.

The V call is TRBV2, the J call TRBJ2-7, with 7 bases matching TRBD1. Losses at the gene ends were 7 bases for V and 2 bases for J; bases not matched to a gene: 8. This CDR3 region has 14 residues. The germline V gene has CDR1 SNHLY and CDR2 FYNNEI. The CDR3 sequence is CASKRTGTTYEQYV. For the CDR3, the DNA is TGTGCCAGCAAGAGGACAGGAACTACCTACGAGCAGTACGTC.

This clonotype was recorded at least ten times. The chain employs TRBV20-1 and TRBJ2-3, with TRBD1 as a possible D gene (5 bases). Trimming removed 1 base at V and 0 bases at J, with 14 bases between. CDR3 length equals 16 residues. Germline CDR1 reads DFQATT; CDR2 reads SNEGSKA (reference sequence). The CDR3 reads CSARAPTETSTDTQYF. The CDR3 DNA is TGCAGTGCTAGAGCCCCGACAGAAACTAGCACAGATACGCAGTATTTT.

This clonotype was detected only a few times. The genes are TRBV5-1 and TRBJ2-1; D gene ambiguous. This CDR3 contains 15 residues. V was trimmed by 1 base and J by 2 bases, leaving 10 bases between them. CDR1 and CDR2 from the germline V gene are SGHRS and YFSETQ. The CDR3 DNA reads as TGCGCCAGCAGCTTGACAGATTCTCCCTACAATGAGCAGTTCTTC. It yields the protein CASSLTDSPYNEQFF.